The 4 T cell receptor beta chains below were found in one sample sequenced in a study of T cells after posttransplantation cyclophosphamide. Generated by immunoSEQ multiplex PCR, the TCRdb table keeps only in-frame clones and is missing some. This sample includes tens of thousands of clones with no singletons; its ten biggest clones take up 2% to 2.5%. Sample: PBMCs. The receptors were sampled from a man aged 35-49 years in good health, CMV-negative, and a related stem cell transplant donor.

This clone was counted many times. The chain carries TRBV30 and TRBJ2-7; 7 bases are a match to TRBD1. This CDR3 contains 14 residues. The germline V gene has CDR1 GTSNPN and CDR2 SVGIG (reference sequence). V lost 8 bases to trimming and J lost 0 bases; unmatched junction nucleotides: 10. The CDR3 loop is CALTQDRISYEQYF. CDR3 bases: TGTGCCCTTACCCAGGACAGGATCTCCTACGAGCAGTACTTC.

This clone occurred many times. The rearrangement links TRBV30 to TRBJ2-1; D is uncertain. Trimming took off 0 bases at V and 9 bases at J, with 6 bases between the two ends. Germline V CDR1 and CDR2: GTSNPN, SVGIG (reference sequence). This CDR3 has 11 residues. The chain's CDR3 is CAWSVASEQFF. The CDR3 DNA sequence: TGTGCCTGGAGTGTAGCTTCTGAGCAGTTCTTC.

This clone has a count of ten or more. The rearrangement links TRBV5-1 to TRBJ1-5, with D maybe TRBD1 (5 bases). The CDR3 spans 13 residues. With 2 bases removed from V and 7 bases from J, the gap between germline ends came to 10 bases. Germline CDR1 reads SGHRS; CDR2 reads YFSETQ. Here the CDR3 reads CASSLGVQQPQHF. The CDR3 coding sequence is TGCGCCAGCAGCTTAGGGGTCCAACAGCCCCAGCATTTT.

This clone occurred many times. The chain links TRBV28 to TRBJ2-7; 8 bases map to TRBD2. The CDR3 extends over 16 amino acids. The germline V gene encodes CDR1 MDHEN and CDR2 SYDVKM. J lost 6 bases, V lost 6 bases, and 16 bases had no gene match. CDR3 loop: CASSRPSPAGVGEQYF. CDR3 bases: TGTGCCAGCAGCCGCCCCTCCCCAGCGGGAGTAGGCGAGCAGTACTTC.